One sample yielded the 10 T cell receptor beta chains listed below, sequenced in a study of vaccination effects on CD4 cells after COVID-19. Expansion of antigen-specific CD4+ T cells with viral peptide pools was carried out by the ViraFEST assay before sequencing. Isolating CD4+ T cells followed more than eight days of culture. Absence of prior SARS-CoV-2 infection characterized the vaccine recipients, who showed negative nucleocapsid antibodies. The assay was immunoSEQ multiplex PCR, and TCRdb's table has in-frame clones only and misses some. The sample records tens of thousands of clones, more than 60% being singletons. These receptors have no known antigen. The sample consisted of CD4+ T cells from PBMCs cultured with SARS-CoV-2 spike peptides, taken before COVID-19 vaccination. The source of these receptors is a human donor who received a COVID-19 vaccine.

The chain joins TRBV5-1 to TRBJ2-5; D may be TRBD1 (6 bases). The CDR3 spans 14 residues. V lost 4 bases and J 5 bases, leaving 15 bases between the germline ends. CDR1 and CDR2 (germline): SGHRS, YFSETQ. The CDR3, as DNA: TGCGCCAGCAGCCCCCTGGGACAAATGGAGACCCAGTACTTC. It specifies CASSPLGQMETQYF.

The chain recombines TRBV28 with TRBJ1-2; no firm D call. Germline-derived CDR1 and CDR2 are MDHEN and SYDVKM. The CDR3 runs 14 residues. V lost 2 bases and J 0 bases, leaving 7 bases between the germline ends. DNA of the CDR3: TGTGCCAGCAGTTTAGGGCTAACTAACTATGGCTACACCTTC. Translation: CASSLGLTNYGYTF.

The chain links TRBV30 to TRBJ2-3; 9 bases map to TRBD2. The V segment lost 5 bases and the J segment 5 bases; nucleotides outside the gene matches: 5. CDR1 is GTSNPN, CDR2 SVGIG, per germline (reference sequence). The CDR3 totals 13 residues. The CDR3 region has the DNA TGTGCCTGGGGCGGGGGGGCGATAGATACGCAGTATTTT. As protein: CAWGGGAIDTQYF.

This chain links TRBV15 with TRBJ2-3; the match to TRBD2 covers 9 bases. The junction had 9 bases not matched to a gene; V was cut back by 3 bases and J by 2 bases. The CDR3 has 17 amino acids. Looked up from germline, CDR1 is LNHNV and CDR2 is YYDKDF (reference sequence). The CDR3 nucleotides read TGTGCCACCAGCAGGGGCCGAGCGGGAGGCCCCACAGATACGCAGTATTTT. Translation: CATSRGRAGGPTDTQYF.

This clone was picked up a small number of times. J is TRBJ2-4 and V is TRBV27; a weak D match, TRBD1 (5 bases). Trimming stripped 2 bases from V and 1 base from J, with 6 bases between. The CDR3 extends over 14 amino acids. CDR1 is MNHEY, CDR2 SMNVEV, per germline (reference sequence). In DNA, the CDR3 is TGTGCCAGCAGTTTAAGGGGTGCCAAAAACATTCAGTACTTC. As protein: CASSLRGAKNIQYF.

This rearrangement joins TRBV18 to TRBJ1-2, with TRBD1 matching 7 bases. CDR1 and CDR2 from the germline V gene are KGHSH and LQKENI. The junction had 11 bases not matched to a gene; V was cut back by 6 bases and J by 4 bases. This CDR3 comprises 15 residues. As DNA, the CDR3 is TGTGCCAGCTCTAACTTGAGGGGGCTAGGCTATGGCTACACCTTC. It translates to CASSNLRGLGYGYTF.

The chain recombines TRBV28 with TRBJ1-3; weak D call: TRBD1 (5 bases). Deletions cut 7 bases from V and 4 bases from J, with 14 bases between. The CDR3 contains 14 residues. Looked up from germline, CDR1 is MDHEN and CDR2 is SYDVKM. The CDR3 coding sequence is TGTGCCAGCACTTTGGGGGGGTACGGAAACACCATATATTTT. Its protein is CASTLGGYGNTIYF.

The rearrangement joins TRBV9 to TRBJ1-4, with 9 bases matching TRBD1. The CDR3 is 15 amino acids. J was trimmed by 8 bases and V by 4 bases; bases with no gene match: 9. In germline, CDR1 is SGDLS, CDR2 YYNGEE. The CDR3 spells CASSPRQGGLEKLFF. As DNA, the CDR3 is TGTGCCAGCAGCCCCCGACAGGGGGGTTTGGAAAAACTGTTTTTT. Using reference TRBV9 and TRBJ1-4 for the parts outside the CDR3, the full variable domain is DSGVTQTPKHLITATGQRVTLRCSPRSGDLSVYWYQQSLDQGLQFLIQYYNGEERAKGNILERFSAQQFPDLHSELNLSSLELGDSALYFCASSPRQGGLEKLFFGSGTQLSVL.

This chain connects TRBV28 to TRBJ2-1; 7 nucleotides align to TRBD1. Germline CDR1 is MDHEN and CDR2 is SYDVKM. The V and J ends lost 4 bases and 6 bases, in that order; junction bases with no gene match: 18. This CDR3 region has 18 residues. The CDR3 here is CASSWPSYRGGKFNEQFF. The DNA for the CDR3 is TGTGCCAGCAGTTGGCCATCTTACAGGGGCGGAAAATTCAATGAGCAGTTCTTC.

V and J are TRBV6-6 and TRBJ2-7; 7 nucleotides match TRBD2. V was clipped by 6 bases and J by 7 bases; unmatched bases: 6. The germline V gene has CDR1 MNHNY and CDR2 SVGAGI (reference sequence). The CDR3 runs to 12 residues. The CDR3 reads CASRAGAGEQYF. Here the CDR3 DNA reads TGTGCCAGCAGGGCGGGAGCAGGGGAGCAGTACTTC.